These 2 T cell receptor beta chains were sequenced from one sample in a study of CD8 T cells in ankylosing spondylitis. TCRdb passed the 5' RACE reads through MiXCR, listing each CDR3 protein once. The table shows approximately 350,000 distinct CDR3 sequences, with over 12% occurring only once. The sample consisted of blood, either unsorted or a sorted T cell fraction (not recorded which). The receptors stem from a male donor with ankylosing spondylitis or in good health (not recorded which).

This clonotype was picked up many times. This chain joins TRBV5-1 and TRBJ1-5; tentatively, D is TRBD1 (5 bases). This CDR3 region has 15 residues. Germline V lookup: CDR1 SGHRS, CDR2 YFSETQ. V was clipped by 0 bases and J by 4 bases, with 11 bases between them. The CDR3 DNA is TGCGCCAGCAGCTTGGAGGCAGGGAGAAATCAGCCCCAGCATTTT. Its protein product is CASSLEAGRNQPQHF. Together with reference TRBV5-1 and TRBJ1-5, the CDR3 gives the full variable domain: KAGVTQTPRYLIKTRGQQVTLSCSPISGHRSVSWYQQTPGQGLQFLFEYFSETQRNKGNFPGRFSGRQFSNSRSEMNVSTLELGDSALYLCASSLEAGRNQPQHFGDGTRLSIL.

This chain uses TRBV6-5 with TRBJ2-6; no reliable D call. Per the germline V gene, CDR1 is MNHEY and CDR2 is SVGAGI. The germline V and J ends were trimmed by 2 bases and 2 bases, with 4 bases remaining between them. The CDR3 contains 14 residues. The CDR3: CASSYEPGANVLTF. Here the CDR3 DNA reads TGTGCCAGCAGTTACGAGCCTGGGGCCAACGTCCTGACTTTC.